What follows are 10 T cell receptor beta chains derived from one specimen sequenced in a study of shared clonotypes between healthy human individuals. Sequencing was performed with immunoSEQ multiplex PCR; in TCRdb, only in-frame clones are kept and a portion is missing. The repertoire holds some 1.5 million clones, with roughly 96% as singletons. Sequenced: naive CD4+ T cells sorted from blood. Specified subset: CD45RA+ positively selected. The receptor set was obtained from a man aged 30 to 39 in good health.

This chain links TRBV6-6 with TRBJ2-7; 9 bases are a match to TRBD1. The CDR3 covers 16 residues. With V trimmed by 4 bases and J by 6 bases, 13 bases remained unmatched. Germline V CDR1 and CDR2: MNHNY, SVGAGI (reference sequence). The CDR3 DNA reads TGTGCCAGCAGTTCCCCCGGGACAGGGAACCCGGGCGAGCAGTACTTC. It encodes CASSSPGTGNPGEQYF.

The V call is TRBV25-1, the J call TRBJ2-5; D is unresolved. Trimming stripped 3 bases from V and 5 bases from J, with 4 bases between. The CDR3 contains 11 residues. Germline V CDR1 and CDR2: MGHDK, SYGVNS. CDR3 nucleotide sequence: TGTGCCAGCAGTGATATGGAGACCCAGTACTTC. Translated, it gives CASSDMETQYF.

This chain joins TRBV5-1 and TRBJ2-1; D is perhaps TRBD1 (5 bases). The V and J ends lost 4 bases and 3 bases respectively, with 11 bases between them. The CDR3 covers 14 residues. The germline gives CDR1 SGHRS, CDR2 YFSETQ. In nucleotides, the CDR3 is TGCGCCAGCAGCAGGACAACAGGCTACAATGAGCAGTTCTTC. This translates into CASSRTTGYNEQFF. The full variable domain, rest sourced from reference TRBV5-1 and TRBJ2-1, is KAGVTQTPRYLIKTRGQQVTLSCSPISGHRSVSWYQQTPGQGLQFLFEYFSETQRNKGNFPGRFSGRQFSNSRSEMNVSTLELGDSALYLCASSRTTGYNEQFFGPGTRLTVL.

This clone was recorded once. The V gene is TRBV4-3, the J gene TRBJ2-1; D not certain. Trimming cost V 0 bases and J 3 bases, with 9 bases left between them. CDR3 size: 15 residues. Germline CDR1 is LGHNA and CDR2 is YSLEER. CDR3 sequence (DNA): TGCGCCAGCAGCCAAGATCCCAATAACTACAATGAGCAGTTCTTC. It yields the protein CASSQDPNNYNEQFF.

A single count supports this clone. The V gene is TRBV6-6, the J gene TRBJ1-5; no firm D call. The V and J ends lost 5 bases and 5 bases respectively, with 19 bases between them. This CDR3 is 16 amino acids long. Germline V gives CDR1 MNHNY, CDR2 SVGAGI (reference sequence). The CDR3 nucleotides read TGTGCCAGCAGTCCCCGGCCAAGGGCTCCGGATCAGCCCCAGCATTTT. This sequence encodes CASSPRPRAPDQPQHF.

The gene calls are TRBV6-1 and TRBJ1-4; no clear D. This CDR3 contains 14 residues. Germline-derived CDR1 and CDR2 are MNHNS and SASEGT. V shed 6 bases and J shed 0 bases, with 8 bases lying between them. CDR3 coding DNA: TGTGCCAGCAGGAGAGAGACAACTAATGAAAAACTGTTTTTT. Protein product: CASRRETTNEKLFF.

V and J are TRBV5-1 and TRBJ1-1; possible D gene TRBD1, 6 bases. The V gene lost 5 bases and the J gene lost 3 bases, with 14 bases spanning the gap. Germline V gene data show CDR1 as SGHRS and CDR2 as YFSETQ. CDR3 length: 14 amino acids. The CDR3 nucleotides read TGCGCCAGCAGACAACAGGGAGTAGACACTGAAGCTTTCTTT. It encodes CASRQQGVDTEAFF.

The chain combines TRBV19 with TRBJ2-7, with 7 bases fitting TRBD2. Germline loops: CDR1 LNHDA, CDR2 SQIVND (reference sequence). The CDR3 consists of 17 residues. Trimming cost V 3 bases and J 3 bases; bases outside gene matches: 14. The CDR3 coding sequence is TGTGCCAGTAGTATTCCTCGGGGGGTAGCGGGTAGCTACGAGCAGTACTTC. Its translation is CASSIPRGVAGSYEQYF.

The rearrangement uses TRBV2 and TRBJ2-1; 9 bases match TRBD1. The CDR3 runs to 13 residues. The V gene's germline CDR1 is SNHLY and CDR2 FYNNEI. The ends lost 10 bases at V and 7 bases at J; junction bases unmatched: 8. The CDR3 sequence is CATMGQGWNEQFF. The CDR3 DNA is TGTGCCACCATGGGACAGGGTTGGAATGAGCAGTTCTTC. The full variable domain, its missing parts supplied by reference TRBV2 and TRBJ2-1, is EPEVTQTPSHQVTQMGQEVILRCVPISNHLYFYWYRQILGQKVEFLVSFYNNEISEKSEIFDDQFSVERPDGSNFTLKIRSTKLEDSAMYFCATMGQGWNEQFFGPGTRLTVL.

The rearrangement joins TRBV11-2 to TRBJ1-1; TRBD1 aligns across 7 bases. Looked up from germline, CDR1 is SGHAT and CDR2 is FQNNGV. V was pared by 4 bases and J by 4 bases, with 9 bases of the junction left unmatched. This CDR3 is built from 15 residues. CDR3 coding DNA: TGTGCCAGCAGCTCGATGACAGGGAGGTTCACTGAAGCTTTCTTT. Its protein product is CASSSMTGRFTEAFF.